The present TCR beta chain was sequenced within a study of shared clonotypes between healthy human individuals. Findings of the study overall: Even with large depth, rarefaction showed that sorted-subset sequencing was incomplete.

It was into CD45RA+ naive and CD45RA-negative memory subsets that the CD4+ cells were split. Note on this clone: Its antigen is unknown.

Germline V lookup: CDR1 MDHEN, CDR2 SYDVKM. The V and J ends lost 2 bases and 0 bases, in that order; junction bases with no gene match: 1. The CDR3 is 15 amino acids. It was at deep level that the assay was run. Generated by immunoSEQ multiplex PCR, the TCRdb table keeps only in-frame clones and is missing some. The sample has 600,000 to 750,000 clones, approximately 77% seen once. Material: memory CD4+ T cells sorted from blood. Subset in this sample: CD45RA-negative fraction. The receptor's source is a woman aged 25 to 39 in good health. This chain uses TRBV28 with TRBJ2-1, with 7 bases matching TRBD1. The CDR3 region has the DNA TGTGCCAGCAGTTTAAGGACAGGCTCCTACAATGAGCAGTTCTTC. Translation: CASSLRTGSYNEQFF.